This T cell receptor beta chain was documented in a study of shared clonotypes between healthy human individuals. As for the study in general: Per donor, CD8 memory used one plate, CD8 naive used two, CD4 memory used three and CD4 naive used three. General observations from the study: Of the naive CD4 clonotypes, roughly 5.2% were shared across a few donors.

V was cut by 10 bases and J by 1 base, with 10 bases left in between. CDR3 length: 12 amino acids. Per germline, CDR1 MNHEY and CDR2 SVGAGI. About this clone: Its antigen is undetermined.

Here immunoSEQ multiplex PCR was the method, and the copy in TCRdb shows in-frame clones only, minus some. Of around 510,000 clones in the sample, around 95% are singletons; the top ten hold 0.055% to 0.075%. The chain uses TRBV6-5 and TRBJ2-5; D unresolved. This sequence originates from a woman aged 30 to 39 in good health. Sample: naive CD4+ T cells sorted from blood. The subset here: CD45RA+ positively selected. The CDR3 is CATKGSQETQYF. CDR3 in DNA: TGTGCCACCAAAGGTTCCCAAGAGACCCAGTACTTC.